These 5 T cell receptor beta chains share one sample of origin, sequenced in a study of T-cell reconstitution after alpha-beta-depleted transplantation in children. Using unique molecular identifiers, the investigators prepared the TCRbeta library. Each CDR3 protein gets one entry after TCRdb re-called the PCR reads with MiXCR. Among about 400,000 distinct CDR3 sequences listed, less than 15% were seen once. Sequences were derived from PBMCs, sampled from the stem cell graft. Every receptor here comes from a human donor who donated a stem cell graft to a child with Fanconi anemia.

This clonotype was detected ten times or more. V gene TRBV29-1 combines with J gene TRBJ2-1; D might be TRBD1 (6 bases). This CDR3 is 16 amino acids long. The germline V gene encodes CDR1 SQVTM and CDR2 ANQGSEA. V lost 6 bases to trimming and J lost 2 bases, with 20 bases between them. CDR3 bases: TGCAGCGTCCTTACAGGGATGGACGGGACCTACAATGAGCAGTTCTTC. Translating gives CSVLTGMDGTYNEQFF.

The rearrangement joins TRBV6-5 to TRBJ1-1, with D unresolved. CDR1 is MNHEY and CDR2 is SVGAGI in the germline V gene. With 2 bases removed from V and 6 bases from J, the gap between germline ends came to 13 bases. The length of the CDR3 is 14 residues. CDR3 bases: TGTGCCAGCAGTTACCATTGGGAGGACCCTGAAGCTTTCTTT. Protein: CASSYHWEDPEAFF.

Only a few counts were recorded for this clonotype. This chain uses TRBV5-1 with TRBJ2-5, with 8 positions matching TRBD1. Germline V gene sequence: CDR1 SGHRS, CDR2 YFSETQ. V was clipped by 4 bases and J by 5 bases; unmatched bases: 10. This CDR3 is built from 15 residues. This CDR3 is CASSQGTGQKETQYF. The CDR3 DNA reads TGCGCCAGCAGCCAAGGGACAGGTCAGAAGGAGACCCAGTACTTC.

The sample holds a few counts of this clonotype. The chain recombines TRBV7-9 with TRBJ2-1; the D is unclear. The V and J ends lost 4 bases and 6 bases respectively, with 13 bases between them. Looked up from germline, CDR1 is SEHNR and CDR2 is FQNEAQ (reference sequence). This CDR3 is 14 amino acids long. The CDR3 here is CASSSPDLPNEQFF. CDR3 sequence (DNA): TGTGCCAGCAGCTCCCCCGACCTCCCCAATGAGCAGTTCTTC.

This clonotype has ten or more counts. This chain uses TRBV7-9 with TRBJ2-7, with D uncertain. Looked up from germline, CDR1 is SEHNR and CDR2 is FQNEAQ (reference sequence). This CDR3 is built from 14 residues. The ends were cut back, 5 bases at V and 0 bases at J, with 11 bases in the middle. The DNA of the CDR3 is TGTGCCAGCAGCCCGGGCGGTATCTCCTACGAGCAGTACTTC. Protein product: CASSPGGISYEQYF.